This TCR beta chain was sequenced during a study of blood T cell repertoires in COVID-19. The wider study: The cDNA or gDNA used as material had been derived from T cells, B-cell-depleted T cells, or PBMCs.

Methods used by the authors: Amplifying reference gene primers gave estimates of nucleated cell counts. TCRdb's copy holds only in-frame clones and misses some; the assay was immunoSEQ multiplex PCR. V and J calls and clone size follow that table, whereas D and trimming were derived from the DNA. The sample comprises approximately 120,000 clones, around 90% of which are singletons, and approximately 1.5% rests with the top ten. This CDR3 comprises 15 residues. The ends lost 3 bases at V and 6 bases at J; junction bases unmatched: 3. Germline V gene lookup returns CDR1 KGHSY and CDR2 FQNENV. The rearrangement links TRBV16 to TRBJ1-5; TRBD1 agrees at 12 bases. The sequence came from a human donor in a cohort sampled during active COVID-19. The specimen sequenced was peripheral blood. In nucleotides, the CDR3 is TGTGCCAGCAGCCACCAGGGACAGGGGGCTCAGCCCCAGCATTTT. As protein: CASSHQGQGAQPQHF.